The 20 T cell receptor beta chains reported below all come from one sample, sequenced in a study of Graves' ophthalmopathy and Graves' hyperthyroidism. Beta-chain TCR CDR3 regions were amplified from RNA transcripts. Second-round multiplex PCR came after first-round RT-PCR with HTBI primers. Each CDR3 protein gets one entry after TCRdb re-called the multiplex PCR reads with MiXCR. The sample holds a few hundred thousand distinct CDR3 sequences, 15% to 20% seen once. The specimen was peripheral blood. These receptor sequences come from a young woman with Graves' ophthalmopathy.

The chain is built from TRBV28 and TRBJ1-2; TRBD1 might be the D (6 bases). Trimming stripped 4 bases from V and 7 bases from J, with 16 bases between. The CDR3 length is 14 residues. Germline-derived CDR1 and CDR2 are MDHEN and SYDVKM. The CDR3 loop reads CASSSASGGRGYTF. In nucleotides, the CDR3 is TGTGCCAGCAGTTCCGCCAGCGGGGGCCGTGGCTACACCTTC.

V is TRBV19 and J is TRBJ1-1; D not certain. CDR3 length equals 12 residues. V lost 3 bases and J 6 bases, leaving 8 bases between the germline ends. Germline-derived CDR1 and CDR2 are LNHDA and SQIVND (reference sequence). The CDR3 DNA reads as TGTGCCAGTAGTATGGGGTACGCTGAAGCTTTCTTT. Amino acid sequence: CASSMGYAEAFF. The entire variable domain, with the rest obtained from reference TRBV19 and TRBJ1-1, is as follows: DGGITQSPKYLFRKEGQNVTLSCEQNLNHDAMYWYRQDPGQGLRLIYYSQIVNDFQKGDIAEGYSVSREKKESFPLTVTSAQKNPTAFYLCASSMGYAEAFFGQGTRLTVV.

There are many counts of this clonotype. CDR3 DNA sequence: TGTGCCAGCAGTTACTCTGGGACCCTTAAGGGCAATGAGCAGTTCTTC. Translating it yields CASSYSGTLKGNEQFF. The chain couples TRBV6-2 or TRBV6-3 to TRBJ2-1, with D tentatively TRBD1 or TRBD2 (5 bases each). Germline CDR1 is MNHEY and CDR2 is SVGEGT. The CDR3 length is 16 residues. Trimming stripped 0 bases from V and 6 bases from J, with 15 bases between.

At least ten counts were recorded for this clonotype. The CDR3 reads CASSFFEGSYEQYF. In nucleotides, the CDR3 is TGTGCCAGCAGTTTTTTTGAGGGGTCCTACGAGCAGTACTTC. This chain uses TRBV12-3 or TRBV12-4 with TRBJ2-7; D is perhaps TRBD1 or TRBD2 (5 bases each). The CDR3 has 14 residues. Trimming left V 3 bases short and J 1 base short, with 10 bases between.

This clonotype was counted ten times or more. V is TRBV30 and J is TRBJ1-2, with 9 bases matching TRBD1. The CDR3 length is 14 residues. CDR1 is GTSNPN, CDR2 SVGIG, per germline (reference sequence). Unmatched junction bases numbered 14, after V lost 8 bases and J lost 7 bases. CDR3 loop: CARQNPDRGSGYTF. Here the CDR3 DNA reads TGTGCCCGCCAAAACCCGGACAGGGGATCTGGCTACACCTTC.

Ten or more counts support this clonotype. The V call is TRBV12-3 or TRBV12-4, the J call TRBJ2-6, with 9 bases identical to TRBD1. V dropped 5 bases and J dropped 4; count of bases not matched to a gene: 9. This CDR3 comprises 17 residues. CDR3 protein: CASSQGQGSGGANVLTF. DNA of the CDR3: TGTGCCAGCAGTCAGGGACAGGGTTCTGGCGGGGCCAACGTCCTGACTTTC.

This clonotype was observed many times. The chain joins TRBV12-3 or TRBV12-4 to TRBJ1-1; 9 bases match TRBD1. The CDR3 is made up of 14 amino acids. Trimming cost V 6 bases and J 7 bases; bases outside gene matches: 9. The CDR3 sequence is CASSLLGGQGEAFF. As DNA, the CDR3 is TGTGCCAGCAGCTTGCTTGGGGGACAGGGTGAAGCTTTCTTT.

The chain carries TRBV11-2 and TRBJ2-5, with 9 nucleotides matching TRBD2. CDR3 length equals 18 residues. The germline gives CDR1 SGHAT, CDR2 FQNNGV. The V and J ends lost 1 base and 4 bases, in that order; junction bases with no gene match: 13. CDR3 bases: TGTGCCAGCAGCTTAGGAGTAGCGGGAGTAGGAATAGGAGAGACCCAGTACTTC. Protein: CASSLGVAGVGIGETQYF. Variable domain in full (rest from reference TRBV11-2 and TRBJ2-5): EAGVAQSPRYKIIEKRQSVAFWCNPISGHATLYWYQQILGQGPKLLIQFQNNGVVDDSQLPKDRFSAERLKGVDSTLKIQPAKLEDSAVYLCASSLGVAGVGIGETQYFGPGTRLLVL.

This clonotype was found many times. The chain uses TRBV4-2 and TRBJ1-2; tentative D call: TRBD1 (6 bases). With 1 base removed from V and 7 bases from J, the gap between germline ends came to 10 bases. The germline V gene encodes CDR1 LGHNA and CDR2 YNFKEQ. The CDR3 spans 13 residues. CDR3 DNA: TGTGCCAGCAGCCAAGTGTTGGGGGCTGGCTACACCTTC. This gives the protein CASSQVLGAGYTF.

This chain links TRBV25-1 with TRBJ1-2, with D hard to call. V dropped 1 base and J dropped 5 bases, with 11 bases sitting between them. Germline CDR1 and CDR2: MGHDK and SYGVNS. The CDR3 length is 14 residues. This CDR3 reads CASSEWSGDYGYTF. The CDR3, as DNA: TGTGCCAGCAGTGAATGGTCAGGTGATTATGGCTACACCTTC.

Ten or more counts support this clonotype. The CDR3 bases are TGTGCCAGCAGTCCCAGGACCCAGCCCCAGCATTTT. Protein: CASSPRTQPQHF. The chain carries TRBV12-3 or TRBV12-4 and TRBJ1-5; D is unclear. Trimming removed 5 bases from V and 7 bases from J, with 9 bases in between. The CDR3 totals 12 residues.

The chain joins TRBV4-1 to TRBJ1-2; 12 nucleotides match TRBD1. V was clipped by 1 base and J by 6 bases; unmatched bases: 9. CDR3 length equals 17 residues. The germline CDR1 and CDR2 sequences are MGHRA and YSYEKL. The CDR3 DNA sequence: TGCGCCAGCAGCCAAGTAAACCGGGACAGGGGGCGGGATGGCTACACCTTC. Translating gives CASSQVNRDRGRDGYTF.

This clonotype appeared many times. The chain recombines TRBV10-3 with TRBJ1-3; D gene unclear. V was cut by 6 bases and J by 4 bases, with 10 bases left in between. Germline V gene sequence: CDR1 ENHRY, CDR2 SYGVKD. The CDR3 has 13 amino acids. This CDR3 reads CAISGRDGNTIYF. The CDR3 DNA sequence: TGTGCCATCAGCGGACGCGACGGAAACACCATATATTTT.

This clonotype was recorded many times. The chain couples TRBV7-2 to TRBJ2-2; 8 bases line up with TRBD2. V was pared by 5 bases and J by 9 bases, with 17 bases of the junction left unmatched. In germline, CDR1 is SGHTA, CDR2 FQGNSA. The CDR3 runs to 17 residues. The CDR3 region has the DNA TGTGCCAGCAGCCCCACACGCGGGACTAGTCGAACCCGGGAGCTGTTTTTT. Protein sequence: CASSPTRGTSRTRELFF. Full variable domain (rest looked up from reference TRBV7-2 and TRBJ2-2): GAGVSQSPSNKVTEKGKDVELRCDPISGHTALYWYRQSLGQGLEFLIYFQGNSAPDKSGLPSDRFSAERTGGSVSTLTIQRTQQEDSAVYLCASSPTRGTSRTRELFFGEGSRLTVL.

The chain carries TRBV7-8 and TRBJ2-4; D is undetermined. V shed 2 bases and J shed 2 bases, with 4 bases lying between them. The V gene's germline CDR1 is SGHVS and CDR2 FQNEAQ. The CDR3 contains 13 residues. The CDR3 DNA follows: TGTGCCAGCAGCTTAAGAACCAAAAACATTCAGTACTTC. Its protein is CASSLRTKNIQYF.

The V call is TRBV27, the J call TRBJ2-5; 9 nucleotides agree with TRBD1. Germline assignment: CDR1 MNHEY and CDR2 SMNVEV (reference sequence). V gave up 10 bases and J gave up 5 bases; unmatched junction bases: 5. This CDR3 is 12 amino acids long. CDR3 in amino acids: CAKWDRVETQYF. The CDR3 region has the DNA TGTGCCAAATGGGACAGGGTGGAGACCCAGTACTTC.

This clonotype came up many times. The V gene is TRBV6-2 or TRBV6-3, the J gene TRBJ1-5; D is uncertain. The V gene lost 0 bases and the J gene lost 4 bases, with 10 bases spanning the gap. The germline gives CDR1 MNHEY, CDR2 SVGEGT. The CDR3 is 15 amino acids. The CDR3 loop reads CASSYSIAGNQPQHF. CDR3 coding DNA: TGTGCCAGCAGTTACTCGATCGCTGGGAATCAGCCCCAGCATTTT.

The table lists this clonotype with many counts. J is TRBJ1-2 and V is TRBV6-1, with D possibly TRBD1 on 5 matching bases. Germline CDR1 reads MNHNS; CDR2 reads SASEGT. The CDR3 sequence is 14 residues long. V was shortened by 1 base and J by 8 bases, with 14 bases between the two germline ends. The CDR3, as DNA: TGTGCCAGCAGTGAAGTGACAGTATATGGGGGCTACACCTTC. This gives the protein CASSEVTVYGGYTF.

This clonotype was recorded many times. The V gene is TRBV19, the J gene TRBJ2-7, with 7 bases aligning to TRBD1. The CDR3 spans 15 residues. V shed 4 bases, J shed 4 bases, and the junction held 10 bases outside the gene matches. CDR1 is LNHDA and CDR2 is SQIVND in the germline V gene (reference sequence). CDR3 coding DNA: TGTGCCAGTAGTACCAGACAGGGCCAAGTTTACGAGCAGTACTTC. This sequence encodes CASSTRQGQVYEQYF.

The table lists this clonotype with many counts. The junction departs from germline at one end; a sequencing error may be responsible. This sequence joins TRBV7-7 and TRBJ1-1, with D maybe TRBD1 (5 bases). The germline CDR1 and CDR2 sequences are SSHAT and FNYEAQ (reference sequence). The CDR3 is 14 residues long. The CDR3 loop reads CASSPSTVNTEAFF. CDR3 DNA sequence: TGTGCTAGCAGCCCATCGACAGTTAACACTGAAGCTTTCTTT.